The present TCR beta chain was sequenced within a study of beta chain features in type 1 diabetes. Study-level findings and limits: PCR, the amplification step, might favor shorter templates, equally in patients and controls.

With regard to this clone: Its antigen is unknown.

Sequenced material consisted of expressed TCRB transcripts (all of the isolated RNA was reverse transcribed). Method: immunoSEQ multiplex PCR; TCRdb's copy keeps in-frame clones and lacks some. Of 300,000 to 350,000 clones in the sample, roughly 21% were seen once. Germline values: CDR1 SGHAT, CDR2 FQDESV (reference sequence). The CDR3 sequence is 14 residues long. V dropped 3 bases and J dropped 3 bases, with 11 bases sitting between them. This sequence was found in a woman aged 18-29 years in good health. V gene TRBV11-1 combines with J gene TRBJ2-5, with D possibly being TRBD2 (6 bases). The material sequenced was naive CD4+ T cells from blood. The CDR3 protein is CASSFRGIEETQYF. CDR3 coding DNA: TGTGCCAGCAGCTTTCGGGGGATTGAAGAGACCCAGTACTTC.